This T cell receptor (beta chain) was identified during a study of blood T cell repertoires in COVID-19. Clones were read by immunoSEQ multiplex PCR, and TCRdb kept only the in-frame ones, dropping some. The data contain 54,000 or so clones, roughly 83% of them singletons. The sample consisted of peripheral blood. This TCR was sampled from a woman over 75 with acute or convalescent COVID-19.

CDR3 protein: CASSRPMYEQFF. As DNA, the CDR3 is TGTGCCAGCTCACGGCCCATGTATGAGCAGTTCTTC. The gene calls are TRBV18 and TRBJ2-1, with no clear D. V was clipped by 4 bases and J by 8 bases, with 9 bases between them. This CDR3 comprises 12 residues. Germline V gene sequence: CDR1 KGHSH, CDR2 LQKENI.